The 2 T cell receptor beta chains presented below share a single source sample, sequenced in a study of cytomegalovirus exposure and HLA in healthy donors. The primer mix had 60 Vbeta and 13 Jbeta primers. Here immunoSEQ multiplex PCR was the method, and the copy in TCRdb shows in-frame clones only, minus some. The sample lists some 140,000 clones, 65% to 80% occurring once. The sequencing sample was made of PBMCs. The source of these receptors is a woman between 45 and 65 years old in good health and CMV-seropositive.

The rearrangement links TRBV19 to TRBJ2-7, with D possibly TRBD2 on 5 matching bases. There are 13 residues in the CDR3. V dropped 5 bases and J dropped 2 bases, with 10 bases sitting between them. Germline CDR1 reads LNHDA; CDR2 reads SQIVND (reference sequence). CDR3 loop: CASSGWETYEQYF. In DNA, the CDR3 is TGTGCCAGTAGTGGTTGGGAGACCTACGAGCAGTACTTC.

The V gene is TRBV29-1, the J gene TRBJ2-5; a weak D match, TRBD1 (6 bases). Per germline, CDR1 SQVTM and CDR2 ANQGSEA. Trimming removed 4 bases from V and 11 bases from J, with 14 bases in between. The CDR3 totals 11 residues. CDR3 residues: CSVGQTGRQYF. The CDR3 DNA reads as TGCAGCGTTGGACAGACAGGTCGACAGTACTTC.